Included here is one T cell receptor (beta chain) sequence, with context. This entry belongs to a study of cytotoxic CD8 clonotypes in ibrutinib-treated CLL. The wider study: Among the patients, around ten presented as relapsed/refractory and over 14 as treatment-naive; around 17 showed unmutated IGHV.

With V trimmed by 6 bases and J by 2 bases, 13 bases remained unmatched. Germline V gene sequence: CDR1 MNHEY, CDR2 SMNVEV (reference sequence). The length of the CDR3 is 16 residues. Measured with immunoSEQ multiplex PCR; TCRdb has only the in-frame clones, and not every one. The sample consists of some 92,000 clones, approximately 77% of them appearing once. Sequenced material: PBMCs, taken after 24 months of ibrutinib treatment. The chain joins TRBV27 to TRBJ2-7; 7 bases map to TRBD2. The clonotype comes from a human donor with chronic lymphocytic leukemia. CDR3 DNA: TGTGCCAGCAGCGCGACTAGCTTCCTGCGTGCCTACGAGCAGTACTTC. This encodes CASSATSFLRAYEQYF.